This T cell receptor (beta chain) originates from a study of cytomegalovirus exposure and HLA in healthy donors. Background on the study: A data release that came early held around 85 million unique TCRs from HLA-typed donors.

PCR used 60 Vbeta primers and 13 Jbeta primers. Clones were sequenced by immunoSEQ multiplex PCR, and TCRdb holds only the in-frame ones, with some missing. The top ten clones hold 1.9% of a sample with under 200,000 clones, around 85% of them seen once. This CDR3 is built from 15 residues. Trimming removed 1 base at V and 10 bases at J, with 14 bases between. CDR1 and CDR2 from the germline V gene are LGHNA and YSLEER. The sequenced material came from PBMCs. The J gene is TRBJ1-6, the V gene TRBV4-3; a possible D gene is TRBD1 (5 bases). The sequence came from a human donor in good health. CDR3 bases: TGCGCCAGCAGCCAAGCGGGGGGTTTAGGGTCACCCCTCCACTTT. It codes for CASSQAGGLGSPLHF.